This T cell receptor beta chain was captured by sequencing in a study of blood T cell repertoires in COVID-19. At the level of the study: T cells, B-cell-depleted T cells, or PBMCs supplied cDNA or gDNA.

Authors' methods: Amplification of reference gene primers provided the estimated nucleated cell counts. TCRdb keeps only in-frame clones here, not all; method: immunoSEQ multiplex PCR. V and J calls and clone size are as listed in that table; D and trimming were resolved from the DNA. This table holds under 200,000 clones, around 90% found once. V gave up 1 base and J gave up 8 bases; unmatched junction bases: 17. Germline V lookup: CDR1 SEHNR, CDR2 FQNEAQ (reference sequence). This CDR3 has 17 residues. This sequence originates from a man aged 50-60 years with acute or convalescent COVID-19. Sequences were obtained from peripheral blood. This rearrangement joins TRBV7-9 to TRBJ2-7; 7 bases match TRBD2. The CDR3 region has the DNA TGTGCCAGCAGCTTAGGGGGGGGGATCAGCGACCCCACAAAGCAGTACTTC. It translates to CASSLGGGISDPTKQYF. The full variable domain, in which reference TRBV7-9 and TRBJ2-7 provide the parts outside the CDR3, is DTGVSQNPRHKITKRGQNVTFRCDPISEHNRLYWYRQTLGQGPEFLTYFQNEAQLEKSRLLSDRFSAERPKGSFSTLEIQRTEQGDSAMYLCASSLGGGISDPTKQYFGPGTRLTVT.